The count of the clone carrying this T cell receptor (beta chain) is one. Its antigen is not known. Data came from immunoSEQ multiplex PCR; TCRdb stores just in-frame clones and leaves some out. Among 150,000 or so clones listed, 85% to 95% were seen once. This entry is derived from a study of T cell responses to AZD1222 COVID-19 vaccine. Study-level findings and limits: Donors skewed white British and female; clonal diversity was possibly underestimated. Just 5 to 7 AZD1222 recipients were seropositive at baseline. Across the whole spike, CD4 TCRs peaked at regions 160-218 and 743-854.

This CDR3 is built from 19 residues. Trimming shortened V by 7 bases and J by 7 bases, and 29 bases separated the two germline ends. Germline V CDR1 and CDR2: LGHDT, YNNKEL (reference sequence). This clonotype was obtained from an adult in good health. The sample in question was peripheral blood, obtained on day 0 of AZD1222 vaccination. The J gene is TRBJ1-6, the V gene TRBV3-1 (or the pseudogene TRBV3-2); a weak D match, TRBD1 (6 bases). In DNA, the CDR3 is TGTGCCAGCAAGCCGACCTTCATGGACAGTGGGAGCCAAAATTCACCCCTCCACTTT. Encoded protein: CASKPTFMDSGSQNSPLHF.